The present entry profiles one TCR beta chain with its context. Antigen: not known. The entry originates in a study of T cell responses to AZD1222 COVID-19 vaccine. The V gene's germline CDR1 is GTSNPN and CDR2 SVGIG (reference sequence). CDR3 length: 14 amino acids. J was trimmed by 3 bases and V by 2 bases; bases with no gene match: 6. Findings of the study overall: No day 14 peak samples; only post-peak repertoires were characterized.

The protocol was immunoSEQ multiplex PCR, while the TCRdb copy is restricted to in-frame clones and leaves out a portion. Of 140,000 to 150,000 clones in the sample, 93% were seen once. The genes are TRBV30 and TRBJ2-7; 8 bases align to TRBD1. The clonotype was recovered from an adult in good health. The specimen was peripheral blood, collected on day 0 of AZD1222 vaccination. CDR3 protein: CAWSMTGDNYEQYF. The CDR3, as DNA: TGTGCCTGGAGTATGACAGGGGATAACTACGAGCAGTACTTC.